These T cell receptor beta chains were read from a single sample in a study of metastatic and nonmetastatic thyroid tumors. TCRdb reassembled clones from the PCR reads with MiXCR. This sample has tens of thousands of clones, with roughly 18% found just once. Sequenced input: adjacent normal tissue. The origin of the receptors is a male donor with papillary thyroid cancer or a benign thyroid nodule (not recorded which). Some clones in this sample may be carry-over from other donors' samples. Both conserved end residues are part of each CDR3. D genes are given only for firm matches. Expanded clones are given a class, and other clones once, few, many or no size at all.

TRBJ2-1	TRBV7-6	17	.	many	CASSFSAGRQGVHEQFF	TGTGCCAGCAGCTTCTCGGCGGGGCGACAGGGCGTCCATGAGCAGTTCTTC
TRBJ2-5	TRBV7-9	16	TRBD2	.	CASSLAMVAGTETQYF	TGTGCCAGCAGCTTAGCTATGGTAGCGGGAACAGAGACCCAGTACTTC
TRBJ2-5	TRBV7-9	16	TRBD1	.	CASSNRDRGVFETQYF	TGTGCCAGCAGCAACCGGGACAGGGGTGTTTTCGAGACCCAGTACTTC
TRBJ2-3	TRBV11-1	13	.	many	CASSLYGTDTQYF	TGTGCCAGCAGCTTATATGGGACAGATACGCAGTATTTT
TRBJ2-2	TRBV24-1	14	.	many	CATRGAANTGELFF	TGTGCCACCCGTGGGGCCGCGAACACCGGGGAGCTGTTTTTT
TRBJ1-6	TRBV10-2	12	.	many	CASRDYLASLHF	TGCGCCAGCAGGGACTACTTAGCATCCCTCCACTTT
TRBJ1-1	TRBV12-3/TRBV12-4	14	.	medium-sized	CASSERGGNTEAFF	TGTGCCAGCAGCGAGCGTGGGGGTAACACTGAAGCTTTCTTT
TRBJ2-7	TRBV24-1	15	TRBD1	.	CATSDQGQAGCEQYF	TGTGCCACCAGTGACCAGGGACAGGCGGGCTGCGAGCAGTACTTC
TRBJ2-3	TRBV4-2	18	TRBD2	many	CASSQDAWREAFTDTQYF	TGTGCCAGCAGCCAAGACGCTTGGCGGGAGGCCTTCACAGATACGCAGTATTTT
TRBJ1-4	TRBV15	16	.	many	CATSPMRAATNEKLFF	TGTGCCACCAGTCCCATGAGGGCTGCAACTAATGAAAAACTGTTTTTT
TRBJ2-5	TRBV5-4	12	.	many	CASSLASETQYF	TGTGCCAGCAGCTTGGCCTCGGAGACCCAGTACTTC
TRBJ2-1	TRBV7-7	15	TRBD1	many	CASSRGGQGTNEQFF	TGTGCTAGCAGCCGTGGGGGACAGGGAACGAATGAGCAGTTCTTC
TRBJ2-1	TRBV5-1	13	.	.	CASRRGQDNEQFF	TGCGCCAGCAGGAGGGGCCAGGACAATGAGCAGTTCTTC
TRBJ2-1	TRBV6-1	12	.	medium-sized	CASRRYLNEQFF	TGTGCCAGCAGGCGGTACCTCAATGAGCAGTTCTTC
TRBJ2-1	TRBV3-1	14	TRBD2	.	CASSQGLASNEQFF	TGTGCCAGCAGCCAGGGACTAGCTAGCAATGAGCAGTTCTTC
TRBJ2-2	TRBV7-2	13	TRBD1	.	CASSTGQGMELFF	TGTGCAAGCAGTACCGGACAGGGCATGGAGCTGTTTTTT
TRBJ1-1	TRBV10-1	11	.	many	CASSEGFEAFF	TGCGCCAGCAGTGAAGGGTTCGAAGCTTTCTTT
TRBJ1-2	TRBV29-1	14	.	many	CSVEEPGERYGYTF	TGCAGCGTTGAAGAACCAGGAGAGAGATATGGCTACACCTTC
TRBJ1-4	TRBV5-8	16	.	many	CASSFGPASLNEKLFF	TGTGCCAGCAGCTTCGGACCTGCCTCCCTTAATGAAAAACTGTTTTTT
TRBJ1-2	TRBV11-2	16	TRBD1	medium-sized	CASSRRRTRDSYGYTF	TGTGCCAGCAGCCGAAGACGAACCCGGGACAGCTATGGCTACACCTTC
TRBJ1-3	TRBV20-1	15	.	many	CSARDLVGGLNTIYF	TGCAGTGCTAGAGATCTTGTTGGGGGCCTAAACACCATATATTTT
TRBJ2-2	TRBV5-6	16	TRBD1	many	CASSFRQGVTTGELFF	TGTGCCAGCAGCTTCCGACAGGGGGTGACCACCGGGGAGCTGTTTTTT
TRBJ2-3	TRBV5-4	17	.	many	CASSLSRGRGSTDTQYF	TGTGCCAGCAGCTTGAGCCGAGGCAGGGGTAGCACAGATACGCAGTATTTT
TRBJ2-1	TRBV15	18	.	.	CASSTVGIGGGASNEQFF	TGTGCCTCCAGCACAGTGGGAATAGGAGGGGGCGCGAGCAATGAGCAGTTCTTC
TRBJ2-5	TRBV15	18	TRBD1	many	CATSRDVQGFLYQEAQYF	TGTGCCACCAGCAGAGATGTACAGGGGTTTTTGTACCAAGAGGCCCAGTACTTC
TRBJ2-7	TRBV5-1	12	.	.	CASSFEGYEQYF	TGCGCCAGCAGCTTTGAGGGCTACGAGCAGTACTTC